This paragraph covers one TCR beta chain sequence. What it binds is unknown. These data come from a study of radiotherapy plus CTLA-4 blockade in lung cancer. Findings and limits, study-wide: Per reports, early blood T cell clone dynamics, plus interferon-beta, forecast response most strongly.

The method was immunoSEQ multiplex PCR; TCRdb's version includes in-frame clones alone and lacks a portion of them. The sample holds under 95,000 clones; about 78% are singletons and the top ten take 22%. The trim removed 9 bases at V and 2 bases at J, leaving 7 bases unmatched. The CDR3 totals 14 residues. The germline V gene has CDR1 SGHRS and CDR2 YFSETQ. This sequence joins TRBV5-1 and TRBJ2-5; 10 bases are a match to TRBD1. The material was peripheral blood, obtained from a patient treated with radiotherapy plus ipilimumab. The receptor comes from a human donor with non-small cell lung cancer whose response to radiotherapy plus ipilimumab could not be evaluated. Some clones in this sample may be carry-over from other donors' samples. CDR3 bases: TGCGCCACCACCCCGGGACAGGGGCAAGAGACCCAGTACTTC. Amino acid sequence: CATTPGQGQETQYF.